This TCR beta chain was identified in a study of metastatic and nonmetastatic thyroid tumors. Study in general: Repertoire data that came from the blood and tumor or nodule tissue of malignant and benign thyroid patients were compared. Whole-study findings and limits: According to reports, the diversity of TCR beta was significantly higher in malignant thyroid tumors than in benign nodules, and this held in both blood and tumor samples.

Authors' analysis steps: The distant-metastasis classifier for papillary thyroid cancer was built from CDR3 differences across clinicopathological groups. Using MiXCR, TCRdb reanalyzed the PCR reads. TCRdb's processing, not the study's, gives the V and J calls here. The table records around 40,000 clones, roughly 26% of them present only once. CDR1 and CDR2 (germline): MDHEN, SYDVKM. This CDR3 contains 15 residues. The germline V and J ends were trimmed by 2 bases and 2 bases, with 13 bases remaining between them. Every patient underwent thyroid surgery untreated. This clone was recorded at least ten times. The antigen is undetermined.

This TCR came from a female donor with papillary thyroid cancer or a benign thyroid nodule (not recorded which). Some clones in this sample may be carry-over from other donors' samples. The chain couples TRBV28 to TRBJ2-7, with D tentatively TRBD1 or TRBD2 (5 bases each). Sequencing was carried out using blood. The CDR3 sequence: CASSLPAGSPYEQYF. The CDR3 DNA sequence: TGTGCCAGCAGTTTACCCGCAGGGAGCCCCTACGAGCAGTACTTC. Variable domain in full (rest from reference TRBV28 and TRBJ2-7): DVKVTQSSRYLVKRTGEKVFLECVQDMDHENMFWYRQDPGLGLRLIYFSYDVKMKEKGDIPEGYSVSREKKERFSLILESASTNQTSMYLCASSLPAGSPYEQYFGPGTRLTVT.